A single TCR beta chain is shown here with its context. Its target is unknown. Trimming removed 5 bases at V and 0 bases at J, with 15 bases between. In germline, CDR1 is MDHEN, CDR2 SYDVKM. This CDR3 contains 16 residues. Indicated time point: after preoperative PTX-NDP chemotherapy. The data are from a study of esophageal squamous cell carcinoma under preoperative chemotherapy. About the study: TCR repertoires were profiled from both peripheral blood T cells and tumor-infiltrating lymphocytes.

Study outcomes and limitations: Clonal contraction, more than amplification, hit abundant clones after paclitaxel-nedaplatin. Peripheral T cells showed a significant TCR diversity increase after chemotherapy, unlike tumor-infiltrating lymphocytes. After treatment, tumor-infiltrating lymphocytes apparently came partly from blood T cells.

One entry per CDR3 protein results from TCRdb running MiXCR on the PCR reads. The sample has 32,000 or so distinct CDR3 sequences, 52% seen once. This TCR derives from a human donor with esophageal squamous cell carcinoma. The donor label of this sample is uncertain. V gene TRBV28 combines with J gene TRBJ2-3; D is tentatively TRBD1 or TRBD2 (7 bases each). Sample acquisition took place from a patient given preoperative chemotherapy. This CDR3 reads CASSAPGGASTDTQYF. The CDR3 bases are TGTGCCAGCAGTGCCCCAGGGGGGGCTAGCACAGATACGCAGTATTTT.